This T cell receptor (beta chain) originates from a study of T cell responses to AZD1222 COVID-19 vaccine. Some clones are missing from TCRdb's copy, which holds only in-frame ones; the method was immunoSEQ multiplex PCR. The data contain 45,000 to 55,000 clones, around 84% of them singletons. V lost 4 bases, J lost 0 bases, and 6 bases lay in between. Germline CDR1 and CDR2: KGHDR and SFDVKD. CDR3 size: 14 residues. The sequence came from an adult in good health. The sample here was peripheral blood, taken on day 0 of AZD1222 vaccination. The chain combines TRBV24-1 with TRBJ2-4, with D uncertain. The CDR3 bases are TGTGCCACCAGTGAGAATGTAGCCAAAAACATTCAGTACTTC. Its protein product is CATSENVAKNIQYF.